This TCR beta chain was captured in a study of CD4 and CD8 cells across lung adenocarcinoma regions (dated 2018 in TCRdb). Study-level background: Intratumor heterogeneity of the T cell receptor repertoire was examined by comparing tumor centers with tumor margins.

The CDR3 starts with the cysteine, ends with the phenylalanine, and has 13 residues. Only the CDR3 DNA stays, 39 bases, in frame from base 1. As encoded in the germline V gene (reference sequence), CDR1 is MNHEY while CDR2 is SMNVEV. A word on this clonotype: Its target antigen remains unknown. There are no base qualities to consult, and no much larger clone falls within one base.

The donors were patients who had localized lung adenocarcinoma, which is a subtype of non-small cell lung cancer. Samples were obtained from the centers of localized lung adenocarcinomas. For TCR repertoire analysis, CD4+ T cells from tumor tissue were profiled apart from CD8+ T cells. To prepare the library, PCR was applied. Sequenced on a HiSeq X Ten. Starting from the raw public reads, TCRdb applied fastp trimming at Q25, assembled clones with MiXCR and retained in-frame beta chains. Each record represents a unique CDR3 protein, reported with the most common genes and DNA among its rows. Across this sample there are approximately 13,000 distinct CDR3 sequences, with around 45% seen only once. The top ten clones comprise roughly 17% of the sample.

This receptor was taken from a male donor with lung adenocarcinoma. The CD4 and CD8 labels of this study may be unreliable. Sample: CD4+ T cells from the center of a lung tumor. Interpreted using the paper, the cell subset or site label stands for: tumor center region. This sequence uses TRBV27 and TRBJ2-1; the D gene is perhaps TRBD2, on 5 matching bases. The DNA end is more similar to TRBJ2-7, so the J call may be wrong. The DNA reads TGTGCCAGCAGCTCCCAAAGCGGCTACGAGCAGTACTTC. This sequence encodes CASSSQSGYEQYF.